What follows are 28 T cell receptor beta chains derived from one specimen sequenced in a study of vaccination and CD4 T cells after COVID-19 (dated by TCRdb to between 2022 and 2023). Explained via the paper, the treatment or condition label denotes: approximately nine-day PBMC culture with coronavirus spike peptide pools or control peptides (ViraFEST assay). CD4+ T cells from unexposed donors were collected before the COVID-19 pandemic (2011-2018). For these receptors, no antigen is known. Library preparation was by PCR. These reads were obtained on an Illumina iSeq 100. DNA from cultured CD4+ T cells was subjected to TCR sequencing with the Oncomine TCR Beta short-read assay at the Johns Hopkins FTIC core. TCRdb reanalyzed the raw reads on its own, using fastp at Q25 for trimming and MiXCR for clone calling, and kept in-frame beta chains. Under each unique CDR3 protein, matching rows form one entry showing the most common genes and DNA. Counted in this sample were around 8,200 distinct CDR3 sequences; about half of them appeared once. The ten most abundant clones make up 24% of the sample.

Sequenced: CD4+ T cells from blood, cultured in vitro. The origin of the receptors is a human donor in good health.

This clonotype was picked up a small number of times. The genes are TRBV19 and TRBJ1-2, with 7 nucleotides matching TRBD1. V dropped 3 bases and J dropped 6; count of bases not matched to a gene: 7. This CDR3 spans 14 amino acids. CDR1 and CDR2 (germline): LNHDA, SQIVND (reference sequence). CDR3 sequence: CASSITDRAHGYTF. CDR3 DNA sequence: TGTGCCAGTAGTATTACAGACAGGGCCCATGGCTACACCTTC.

This clonotype is termed large (0.1 to 1%). The V call is TRBV20-1, the J call TRBJ2-1; 15 bases agree with TRBD2. With 5 bases clipped from V and 9 bases from J, the junction kept 8 bases outside the gene matches. CDR1 DFQATT and CDR2 SNEGSKA come from the germline V gene (reference sequence). The CDR3 sequence is 15 residues long. CDR3 DNA: TGCAGTGCTGCCCGGACTAGCGGGGGGGCTGGTGAGCAGTTCTTC. Translation gives CSAARTSGGAGEQFF.

The V and J genes are TRBV6-1 and TRBJ1-2, with D perhaps matching TRBD1 (5 bases). The CDR3 loop spans 13 amino acids. Germline CDR1 MNHNS, CDR2 SASEGT. V was trimmed by 6 bases and J by 7 bases, leaving 15 bases between them. The CDR3 is CASSPTQGSGYTF. The CDR3 bases are TGTGCCAGCAGCCCTACTCAGGGAAGTGGCTACACCTTC.

The rearrangement uses TRBV7-2 and TRBJ1-5; perhaps TRBD1 as D (5 bases). Germline CDR1 and CDR2: SGHTA and FQGNSA. Trimming stripped 1 base from V and 4 bases from J, with 11 bases between. There are 15 residues in the CDR3. The CDR3 loop is CASSLEGTLNQPQHF. In DNA form, the CDR3 reads TGTGCCAGCAGCTTAGAGGGGACTTTAAATCAGCCCCAGCATTTT.

This clonotype was found once. The J gene is TRBJ2-3, the V gene TRBV18; D not certain. This CDR3 contains 14 residues. CDR1 KGHSH and CDR2 LQKENI come from the germline V gene. The ends were cut back, 0 bases at V and 6 bases at J, with 10 bases in the middle. CDR3 DNA: TGTGCCAGCTCACCACCTAGCAATGGGGATACGCAGTATTTT. It is translated as CASSPPSNGDTQYF.

This chain uses TRBV12-3 or TRBV12-4 with TRBJ2-5; 7 nucleotides line up with TRBD1. The CDR3 is 14 amino acids. V lost 8 bases to trimming and J lost 0 bases; unmatched junction nucleotides: 6. CDR3 bases: TGTGCCAGCCAGGGACAGACTTACCAAGAGACCCAGTACTTC. It translates to CASQGQTYQETQYF.

This clonotype occurred a few times. This chain connects TRBV7-8 to TRBJ2-7; D remains ambiguous. Germline V gene lookup returns CDR1 SGHVS and CDR2 FQNEAQ. The CDR3 is 13 amino acids. V was pared by 5 bases and J by 4 bases, with 12 bases between. The CDR3 DNA reads TGTGCCAGCAGCCAACTTAGTCAGTACGAGCAGTACTTC. Protein product: CASSQLSQYEQYF.

This rearrangement joins TRBV7-2 to TRBJ2-7; D is undetermined. The germline V gene encodes CDR1 SGHTA and CDR2 FQGNSA. V was shortened by 5 bases and J by 6 bases, with 11 bases between the two germline ends. The CDR3 is 12 residues long. The CDR3 spells CASSVVRFEQYF. CDR3 coding DNA: TGTGCCAGCAGCGTAGTAAGGTTCGAGCAGTACTTC.

The V gene is TRBV19, the J gene TRBJ1-1; D unclear. V was pared by 5 bases and J by 7 bases, with 8 bases between. The CDR3 runs to 11 residues. Looked up from germline, CDR1 is LNHDA and CDR2 is SQIVND (reference sequence). The CDR3, as DNA: TGTGCCAGTAGTCTCGCCTTTGAAGCTTTCTTT. It specifies CASSLAFEAFF.

V gene TRBV6-2 or TRBV6-3 combines with J gene TRBJ1-5; 8 bases line up with TRBD1. This CDR3 contains 14 residues. Trimming took 5 bases from V and 9 from J; bases not matched to a gene: 9. Germline V lookup: CDR1 MNHEY, CDR2 SVGEGT. The CDR3 sequence is CASSPQGETAPQHF. CDR3 nucleotides: TGTGCCAGCAGTCCACAGGGGGAAACGGCGCCCCAGCATTTT.

This clonotype was observed a handful of times. This chain uses TRBV11-2 with TRBJ2-5; D gene uncertain. The CDR3 spans 15 residues. Trimming shortened V by 1 base and J by 2 bases, and 11 bases separated the two germline ends. Germline V gene sequence: CDR1 SGHAT, CDR2 FQNNGV. The CDR3 bases are TGTGCCAGCAGCTTAGGGGTTCTGCTGCAAGAGACCCAGTACTTC. Its protein is CASSLGVLLQETQYF.

This clonotype turned up a few times. This rearrangement joins TRBV29-1 to TRBJ1-2; D is perhaps TRBD1 (6 bases). The CDR3 consists of 13 residues. V lost 3 bases, J lost 8 bases, and 16 bases lay in between. The germline V gene has CDR1 SQVTM and CDR2 ANQGSEA. The CDR3 sequence: CSVEPLTGKGYTF. DNA for the CDR3: TGCAGCGTTGAGCCCCTTACAGGGAAGGGCTACACCTTC.

In its sample, this clonotype was seen a few times. The V call is TRBV11-2, the J call TRBJ2-5; a weak D match, TRBD2 (6 bases). Germline V gene sequence: CDR1 SGHAT, CDR2 FQNNGV. Trimming shortened V by 1 base and J by 4 bases, and 10 bases separated the two germline ends. The CDR3 is made up of 14 amino acids. As DNA, the CDR3 is TGTGCCAGCAGCTTAGGACATAGCGGAGAGACCCAGTACTTC. This encodes CASSLGHSGETQYF.

The chain has TRBV7-9 and TRBJ1-2; no definite D call. The CDR3 covers 14 residues. Trimming stripped 1 base from V and 3 bases from J, with 9 bases between. Germline V gene data show CDR1 as SEHNR and CDR2 as FQNEAQ (reference sequence). The CDR3 protein is CASSLVQLDYGYTF. Written as DNA, the CDR3 is TGTGCCAGCAGCTTAGTACAGTTGGACTATGGCTACACCTTC.

This clonotype was found once. This chain links TRBV19 with TRBJ2-3, with unresolved D. The CDR3 extends over 15 amino acids. The germline V and J ends were trimmed by 5 bases and 3 bases, with 15 bases remaining between them. CDR1 and CDR2 (germline): LNHDA, SQIVND (reference sequence). CDR3 sequence: CASSLGWALTDTQYF. The CDR3 DNA follows: TGTGCCAGTAGTCTCGGCTGGGCCCTTACAGATACGCAGTATTTT.

The chain couples TRBV11-2 to TRBJ2-7; 7 nucleotides match TRBD2. Germline CDR1 and CDR2: SGHAT and FQNNGV. V trimming: 10 bases; J trimming: 7 bases; junction bases outside the gene matches: 13. The CDR3 runs to 13 residues. The CDR3 region has the DNA TGTGCCATCCCCCGGGGGGTGAACGGGGAGCAGTACTTC. Translated: CAIPRGVNGEQYF.

The genes are TRBV9 and TRBJ2-3, with TRBD2 matching 9 bases. CDR1 and CDR2 from the germline V gene are SGDLS and YYNGEE. This CDR3 spans 19 amino acids. With V trimmed by 3 bases and J by 0 bases, 14 bases remained unmatched. The CDR3 spells CASSGEGASGVPSTDTQYF. CDR3 bases: TGTGCCAGCAGCGGGGAGGGGGCTAGCGGGGTCCCTAGCACAGATACGCAGTATTTT. The whole variable domain, filled in from reference TRBV9 and TRBJ2-3, reads DSGVTQTPKHLITATGQRVTLRCSPRSGDLSVYWYQQSLDQGLQFLIQYYNGEERAKGNILERFSAQQFPDLHSELNLSSLELGDSALYFCASSGEGASGVPSTDTQYFGPGTRLTVL.

The chain carries TRBV18 and TRBJ2-2; D unresolved. The germline V and J ends were trimmed by 2 bases and 4 bases, with 2 bases remaining between them. The CDR3 covers 12 residues. The germline V gene has CDR1 KGHSH and CDR2 LQKENI. The CDR3 DNA follows: TGTGCCAGCTCACCATTCACCGGGGAGCTGTTTTTT. It encodes CASSPFTGELFF.

This chain connects TRBV6-2 or TRBV6-3 to TRBJ1-2; D is uncertain. The CDR3 is made up of 13 amino acids. The germline CDR1 and CDR2 sequences are MNHEY and SVGEGT. V dropped 6 bases and J dropped 4 bases, with 12 bases sitting between them. CDR3: CASRKDFSYGYTF. The CDR3 region has the DNA TGTGCCAGCAGAAAAGACTTCAGCTATGGCTACACCTTC.

This chain links TRBV7-8 with TRBJ2-5, with D perhaps TRBD2 (6 bases). Trimming cost V 4 bases and J 5 bases, with 20 bases left between them. Germline CDR1 SGHVS, CDR2 FQNEAQ. This CDR3 is built from 16 residues. The CDR3, as DNA: TGTGCCAGCAGCTCCCCGATTAGAGAGGGGAGGGAGACCCAGTACTTC. Its protein is CASSSPIREGRETQYF.

The chain joins TRBV24-1 to TRBJ2-1; TRBD1 matches 9 bases. The CDR3 length is 14 residues. V shed 11 bases and J 5 bases; nucleotides not matched to a gene: 9. Germline V gene data show CDR1 as KGHDR and CDR2 as SFDVKD. CDR3 nucleotides: TGTGCCAACGGAAGGGACAGGGTTCACAATGAGCAGTTCTTC. Encoded protein: CANGRDRVHNEQFF.

The chain couples TRBV20-1 to TRBJ1-6; D may be TRBD1 (5 bases). The germline CDR1 and CDR2 sequences are DFQATT and SNEGSKA (reference sequence). The CDR3 length is 16 residues. V was pared by 5 bases and J by 0 bases, with 14 bases between. CDR3 residues: CSAPPLGGSYNSPLHF. In DNA, the CDR3 is TGCAGTGCTCCGCCGCTTGGGGGCTCCTATAATTCACCCCTCCACTTT.

This clonotype has just a few counts. The CDR3 sequence is CASNGWGELMNTEAFF. The CDR3 bases are TGTGCCAGCAACGGGTGGGGAGAACTCATGAACACTGAAGCTTTCTTT. V and J are TRBV25-1 and TRBJ1-1; D not resolved. The germline V and J ends were trimmed by 7 bases and 0 bases, with 18 bases remaining between them. Germline V lookup: CDR1 MGHDK, CDR2 SYGVNS. The CDR3 loop spans 16 amino acids. The variable domain in full, completed from reference TRBV25-1 and TRBJ1-1, reads EADIYQTPRYLVIGTGKKITLECSQTMGHDKMYWYQQDPGMELHLIHYSYGVNSTEKGDLSSESTVSRIRTEHFPLTLESARPSHTSQYLCASNGWGELMNTEAFFGQGTRLTVV.

The J gene is TRBJ1-1, the V gene TRBV9; a weak D match, TRBD1 (5 bases). V was cut by 7 bases and J by 5 bases, with 18 bases left in between. The CDR3 covers 14 residues. The germline V gene has CDR1 SGDLS and CDR2 YYNGEE. In DNA form, the CDR3 reads TGTGCCAGCGACACCGGGACGTTTGGGACTGAAGCTTTCTTT. This codes for CASDTGTFGTEAFF.

The rearrangement links TRBV12-3 or TRBV12-4 to TRBJ1-4, with a possible D match to TRBD1 (6 bases). The CDR3 runs 14 residues. Trimming removed 6 bases from V and 12 bases from J, with 20 bases in between. The CDR3 sequence is CASRTGQTTPELFF. CDR3 coding DNA: TGTGCCAGCAGGACGGGACAAACTACCCCGGAACTGTTTTTT.

The sample holds a few counts of this clonotype. The chain couples TRBV6-1 to TRBJ1-6; D is possibly TRBD1 (5 bases). Germline CDR1 and CDR2: MNHNS and SASEGT. The CDR3 runs to 13 residues. The ends were cut back, 8 bases at V and 6 bases at J, with 11 bases in the middle. The CDR3 DNA is TGTGCCAGCGCCCGGGACGGTAATTCACCCCTCCACTTT. This encodes CASARDGNSPLHF.

The rearrangement uses TRBV5-1 and TRBJ1-1, with 7 bases fitting TRBD1. CDR3 size: 15 residues. Germline values: CDR1 SGHRS, CDR2 YFSETQ. J was trimmed by 7 bases and V by 4 bases; bases with no gene match: 13. This chain's CDR3 is CASSPGTASLYEAFF. CDR3 DNA: TGCGCCAGCAGCCCAGGGACAGCCTCGCTTTATGAAGCTTTCTTT.

CDR3 DNA sequence: TGTGCCAGTAGTCCCCGGACTGGAAACTATGGCTACACCTTC. Protein: CASSPRTGNYGYTF. The J gene is TRBJ1-2, the V gene TRBV19; no clear D. V lost 5 bases and J lost 2, with 12 bases in between. Germline values: CDR1 LNHDA, CDR2 SQIVND (reference sequence). This CDR3 contains 14 residues.